This T cell receptor beta chain was obtained from a study of T cell responses to AZD1222 COVID-19 vaccine. Study outcomes and limitations: Most donors were white British and more were female, and clonal diversity was possibly underestimated.

Produced via immunoSEQ multiplex PCR; TCRdb's table is partial and in-frame only. Of 130,000 or so clones in the sample, approximately 90% were seen once. Regarding this clone: As yet, its antigen is unknown.

This CDR3 is 14 amino acids long. Per the germline V gene, CDR1 is SEHNR and CDR2 is FQNEAQ (reference sequence). V lost 3 bases and J 5 bases, leaving 10 bases between the germline ends. The TCR was taken from an adult who received the MenACWY meningococcal vaccine as a control. This chain joins TRBV7-9 and TRBJ2-2, with D perhaps matching TRBD2 (5 bases). The sequenced sample was peripheral blood, obtained 28 days after the second dose of the MenACWY control vaccine. The CDR3 region is CASSLDSSTGELFF. CDR3 sequence (DNA): TGTGCCAGCAGCTTGGACTCGTCAACCGGGGAGCTGTTTTTT.